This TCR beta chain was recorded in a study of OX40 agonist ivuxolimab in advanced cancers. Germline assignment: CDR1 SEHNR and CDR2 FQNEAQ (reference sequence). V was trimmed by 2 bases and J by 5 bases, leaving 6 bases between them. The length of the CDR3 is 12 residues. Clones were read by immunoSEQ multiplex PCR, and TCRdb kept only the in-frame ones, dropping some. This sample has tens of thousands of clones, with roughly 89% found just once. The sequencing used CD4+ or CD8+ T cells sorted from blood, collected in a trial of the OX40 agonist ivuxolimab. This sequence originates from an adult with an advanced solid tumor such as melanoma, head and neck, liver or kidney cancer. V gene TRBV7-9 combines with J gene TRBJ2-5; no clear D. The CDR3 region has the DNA TGTGCCAGCAGCTTATCTTATGAGACCCAGTACTTC. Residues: CASSLSYETQYF.